This record looks at one T cell receptor beta chain sequence and its context. Produced via immunoSEQ multiplex PCR; TCRdb's table is partial and in-frame only. Of some 240,000 clones in the sample, around nine tenths are singletons; the top ten hold approximately 3.4%. The germline CDR1 and CDR2 sequences are SGHRS and YFSETQ. The CDR3 spans 14 residues. V gave up 0 bases and J gave up 1 base, with 7 bases separating them. Clinical history as reported by participants underpinned cohort assignment. Up to 2 weeks before entering the study, exposed participants had met a COVID-19 case. The data originate from a study of blood T cell repertoires in COVID-19. About the study: The study drew acute and convalescent COVID-19 samples from the United States, Italy and Spain. Sample material is recorded as cDNA or gDNA derived from T cells, B-cell-depleted T cells, or PBMCs.

The sequenced sample was PBMCs or T cells enriched from blood (not recorded which). The clonotype originates from a woman aged 40 to 50 who had been exposed to COVID-19. V is TRBV5-1 and J is TRBJ1-2; the D is unclear. The CDR3 bases are TGCGCCAGCAGCTTGGGAGGAATTAACTATGGCTACACCTTC. It yields the protein CASSLGGINYGYTF.